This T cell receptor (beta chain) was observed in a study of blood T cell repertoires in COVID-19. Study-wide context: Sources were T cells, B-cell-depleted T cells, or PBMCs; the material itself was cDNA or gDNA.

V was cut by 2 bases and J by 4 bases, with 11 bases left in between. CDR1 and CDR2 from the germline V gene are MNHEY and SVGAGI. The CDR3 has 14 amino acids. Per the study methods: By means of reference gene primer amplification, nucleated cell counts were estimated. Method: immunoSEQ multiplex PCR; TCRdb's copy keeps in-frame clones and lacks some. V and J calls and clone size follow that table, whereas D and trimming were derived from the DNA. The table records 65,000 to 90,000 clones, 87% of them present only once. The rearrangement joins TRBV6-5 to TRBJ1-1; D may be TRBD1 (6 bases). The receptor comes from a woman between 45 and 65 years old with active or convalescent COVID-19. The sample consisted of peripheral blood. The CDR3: CASSYGGQTTEAFF. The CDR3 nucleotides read TGTGCCAGCAGTTACGGAGGACAGACCACTGAAGCTTTCTTT.